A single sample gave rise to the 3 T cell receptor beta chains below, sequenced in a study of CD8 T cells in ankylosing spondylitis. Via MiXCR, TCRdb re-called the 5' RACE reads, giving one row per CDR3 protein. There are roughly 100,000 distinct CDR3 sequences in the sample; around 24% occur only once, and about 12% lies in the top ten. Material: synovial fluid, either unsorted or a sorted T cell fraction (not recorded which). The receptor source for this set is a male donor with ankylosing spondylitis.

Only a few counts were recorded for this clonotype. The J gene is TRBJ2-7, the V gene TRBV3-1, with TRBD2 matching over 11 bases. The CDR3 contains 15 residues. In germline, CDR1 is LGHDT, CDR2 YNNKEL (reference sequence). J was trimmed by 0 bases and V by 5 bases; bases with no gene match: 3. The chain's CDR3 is CASSGTSGNSYEQYF. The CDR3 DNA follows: TGTGCCAGCAGCGGGACTAGCGGAAACTCCTACGAGCAGTACTTC.

The CDR3 DNA sequence: TGCGCCAGTCGACAGGGGGTAAACACCGGGGAGCTGTTTTTT. This translates into CASRQGVNTGELFF. The chain employs TRBV10-1 and TRBJ2-2; 9 positions agree with TRBD1. This CDR3 is built from 14 residues. CDR1 and CDR2 from the germline V gene are WNHNN and SYGVQD (reference sequence). J lost 2 bases, V lost 9 bases, and 4 bases had no gene match.

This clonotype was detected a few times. The CDR3 nucleotides are TGTGCCAGCAGCTTTACAGGGGGCGACTATGGCTACACCTTC. It yields the protein CASSFTGGDYGYTF. The chain employs TRBV7-8 and TRBJ1-2; 9 bases line up with TRBD1. Germline CDR1 reads SGHVS; CDR2 reads FQNEAQ. The CDR3 consists of 14 residues. V dropped 3 bases and J dropped 3; count of bases not matched to a gene: 2.